These T cell receptor beta chains were read from a single sample in a study of T-cell memory formation after mild COVID-19. TCRdb used MiXCR to reprocess the 5' RACE reads, holding one entry per CDR3 protein. The sample lists about 150,000 distinct CDR3 sequences, 13% to 15% occurring once. Sequencing was performed on PBMCs or a T cell subset sorted from them (not recorded which). All receptors come from an adult woman who had mild COVID-19 (a few samples of this study predate the infection). Cell type and time point are not known. Each CDR3 is given with its conserved first and last residue. Clone size, where shown, is once, few, many, or a class for clones that have expanded.

V gene,J gene,clone size,CDR3 protein
TRBV24-1,TRBJ2-3,NA,CATSTIAGVSADTQYF
TRBV3-1,TRBJ2-1,NA,CASSPMGNEQFF
TRBV7-9,TRBJ2-1,NA,CANQLLDSGRAYNEQFF
TRBV6-5,TRBJ2-2,NA,CASSTRTGLNTGELFF
TRBV7-6,TRBJ2-6,once,CASSSRGQGAFGANVLTF
TRBV12-3/TRBV12-4,TRBJ2-5,NA,CASSSPKTGQETQYF
TRBV6-5,TRBJ2-5,few,CASSQGQGQETQYF
TRBV30,TRBJ2-3,few,CAWSVGATADTQYF
TRBV13,TRBJ1-1,NA,CASSLFGTEAFF
TRBV5-1,TRBJ1-1,few,CASSLGTGMDTEAFF
TRBV7-9,TRBJ2-2,many,CASSLNTGELFF
TRBV4-1,TRBJ2-1,few,CASTRNGLAGGRGWDEQFF
TRBV10-2,TRBJ2-2,NA,CASSELRGSTGELFF
TRBV24-1,TRBJ2-2,NA,CATRPTSGTGELFF
TRBV6-2/TRBV6-3,TRBJ2-7,few,CASSTAGASYEQYF
TRBV6-2/TRBV6-3,TRBJ2-4,few,CATGGSGSVAKNIQYF
TRBV5-5,TRBJ1-6,few,CASSLNWGQVSPLHF
TRBV6-1,TRBJ1-4,few,CASSEVTGQRNEKLFF
TRBV9,TRBJ2-2,few,CASSPDLTGELFF
TRBV7-9,TRBJ2-1,NA,CASSSPTSEHNEQFF
TRBV15,TRBJ2-3,NA,CATRTGGRDTQYF
TRBV24-1,TRBJ2-5,few,CATSDPPGLAGRQETQYF
TRBV10-3,TRBJ2-7,many,CAISAPGQGPYEQYF
TRBV4-1,TRBJ1-1,few,CASSQDWTPGPFTGAFF
TRBV3-1,TRBJ1-1,NA,CASSQGARVAEAFF
TRBV12-3/TRBV12-4,TRBJ2-6,NA,CASSRGAGANVLTF
TRBV30,TRBJ1-1,NA,CAWSEGLTLNTEAFF
TRBV7-2,TRBJ1-4,NA,CASSRDRSGEKLFF
TRBV28,TRBJ1-4,NA,CASSLPFPNEKLFF
TRBV5-1,TRBJ2-7,few,CASSLSQSAEQYF
TRBV4-1,TRBJ2-1,many,CASSTSGLVNEQFF
TRBV9,TRBJ2-1,NA,CASSPPGRMSEQFF
TRBV6-6,TRBJ1-1,NA,CASRGPQGTEAFF
TRBV9,TRBJ2-1,NA,CASSVRGGNSYNEQFF
TRBV6-5,TRBJ2-7,NA,CASSYSNSQPYEQYF
TRBV7-9,TRBJ2-1,few,CASRQGTYNEQFF
TRBV4-1,TRBJ2-2,many,CASSHPGTGAGELFF
TRBV28,TRBJ2-7,few,CASSDLPGQVSYEQYF
TRBV5-1,TRBJ2-3,few,CASSRVGDRTDTQYF
TRBV6-5,TRBJ1-5,NA,CASSRQGVNQPQHF
TRBV4-2,TRBJ2-2,few,CASSQPSSESLAGVGGELFF
TRBV24-1,TRBJ1-4,NA,CATSDPSGDQEKLFF
TRBV7-2,TRBJ1-4,few,CASSYLGREKLFF
TRBV4-1,TRBJ1-4,few,CASSQDRGPEKLFF
TRBV18,TRBJ1-1,few,CASGETNTEAFF
TRBV11-3,TRBJ2-1,few,CASSLGRTVNEQFF
TRBV6-5,TRBJ1-5,many,CASSYGAGTQPQHF
TRBV24-1,TRBJ2-7,few,CATSDPTAAYEQYF
TRBV27,TRBJ2-3,NA,CASSYGTSGSTDTQYF
TRBV30,TRBJ2-3,NA,CAWSPRTGRTDTQYF
TRBV14,TRBJ2-7,NA,CASSRTLGHPYEQYF
TRBV4-3,TRBJ1-2,many,CASSQGQGSNYGYTF
TRBV4-1,TRBJ2-7,few,CASSHRTGLTQEYF